One and the same sample provided the 29 T cell receptor beta chains below, sequenced in a study of OX40 agonist ivuxolimab in advanced cancers. Using immunoSEQ multiplex PCR, the repertoire was profiled, and TCRdb retains in-frame clones only, with some absent. The data show approximately 60,000 clones, 65% to 90% seen once. This specimen was CD4+ or CD8+ T cells sorted from blood, taken in a trial of the OX40 agonist ivuxolimab. These receptors came from an adult with an advanced solid tumor such as melanoma, head and neck, liver or kidney cancer.

This clone showed up just a few times. One junction end disagrees with the germline gene, perhaps due to a read error. The J gene is TRBJ2-2, the V gene TRBV27; the D is unclear. CDR3 length: 11 amino acids. CDR1 is MNHEY, CDR2 SMNVEV, per germline (reference sequence). CDR3 protein: CASRFAGELFF. The DNA of the CDR3 is TGTGCCAGCCGTTTTGCCGGGGAGCTGTTTTTT.

This rearrangement joins TRBV30 to TRBJ1-1, with TRBD1 matching 11 bases. From germline, CDR1 is GTSNPN and CDR2 SVGIG (reference sequence). With V trimmed by 8 bases and J by 3 bases, 5 bases remained unmatched. The CDR3 covers 13 residues. The CDR3, as DNA: TGTGCCGGGCGGACAGGGGGCCACACTGAAGCTTTCTTT. Its protein product is CAGRTGGHTEAFF.

This chain connects TRBV19 to TRBJ2-5; D might be TRBD2 (5 bases). V shed 7 bases and J shed 2 bases, with 11 bases lying between them. CDR1 and CDR2 from the germline V gene are LNHDA and SQIVND (reference sequence). This CDR3 contains 13 residues. The CDR3 loop is CASMDGGQETQYF. The CDR3 coding sequence is TGTGCCAGTATGGACGGAGGTCAAGAGACCCAGTACTTC.

This clone was recorded once. The CDR3 DNA follows: TGTGCCAGCACTTCCCTCGGACAGGGGGCCGACGAGCAGTACTTC. It yields the protein CASTSLGQGADEQYF. The chain is built from TRBV25-1 and TRBJ2-7, with 11 bases matching TRBD1. This CDR3 is built from 15 residues. V lost 7 bases to trimming and J lost 5 bases; unmatched junction nucleotides: 10. Looked up from germline, CDR1 is MGHDK and CDR2 is SYGVNS.

V usage is TRBV20-1 and J usage is TRBJ2-1; possibly TRBD2 for D (5 bases). The V end was cut by 7 bases, the J end by 6 bases, with 7 bases between. The V gene's germline CDR1 is DFQATT and CDR2 SNEGSKA (reference sequence). The CDR3 is 10 amino acids. Written as DNA, the CDR3 is TGCAGTGTTGGAGGCAATGAGCAGTTCTTC. This translates into CSVGGNEQFF.

This clone was seen a single time. This sequence joins TRBV11-1 and TRBJ1-3; 8 bases match TRBD1. CDR1 is SGHAT and CDR2 is FQDESV in the germline V gene (reference sequence). The CDR3 has 15 residues. V dropped 4 bases and J dropped 2; count of bases not matched to a gene: 4. As DNA, the CDR3 is TGTGCCAGCAGCTGGGGGACAGGACCTGGAAACACCATATATTTT. This gives the protein CASSWGTGPGNTIYF.

The chain recombines TRBV12-5 with TRBJ2-1; D is possibly TRBD1 (5 bases). The germline V and J ends were trimmed by 6 bases and 0 bases, with 12 bases remaining between them. The CDR3 runs 15 residues. Germline lookup yields CDR1 LGHNT and CDR2 FRNRAP. CDR3 in amino acids: CASGRDSSSYNEQFF. The CDR3 bases are TGTGCTAGTGGACGAGACAGCAGCTCCTACAATGAGCAGTTCTTC.

J is TRBJ2-3 and V is TRBV7-8; no clear D. The CDR3 is made up of 14 amino acids. V lost 1 base and J lost 5, with 10 bases in between. Germline V CDR1 and CDR2: SGHVS, FQNEAQ. In DNA, the CDR3 is TGTGCCAGCAGCTTAGACTTGTGGGGAGATACGCAGTATTTT. Its protein product is CASSLDLWGDTQYF.

The V gene is TRBV7-2, the J gene TRBJ2-1, with D possibly matching TRBD2 (6 bases). Trimming cost V 4 bases and J 2 bases, with 15 bases left between them. The CDR3 spans 16 residues. Per the germline V gene, CDR1 is SGHTA and CDR2 is FQGNSA. The CDR3 region has the DNA TGTGCCAGCAGCTCTAGGAGGGGTGGGGCCTACAATGAGCAGTTCTTC. This translates into CASSSRRGGAYNEQFF.

The chain employs TRBV4-1 and TRBJ1-1, with 8 bases that match TRBD1. The trim removed 3 bases at V and 1 base at J, leaving 16 bases unmatched. CDR1 and CDR2 from the germline V gene are MGHRA and YSYEKL. The CDR3 runs 19 residues. CDR3 residues: CASSHSPGQAISANTEAFF. The CDR3 DNA reads TGCGCCAGCAGCCATTCTCCGGGACAGGCTATTTCTGCGAACACTGAAGCTTTCTTT.

The chain uses TRBV7-9 and TRBJ2-7; D remains unclear. From germline, CDR1 is SEHNR and CDR2 FQNEAQ (reference sequence). Trimming removed 5 bases at V and 8 bases at J, with 10 bases between. The CDR3 extends over 11 amino acids. The DNA for the CDR3 is TGTGCCAGCAGCCCCTTATTTAAGCAGTACTTC. Translating it yields CASSPLFKQYF.

V is TRBV11-3 and J is TRBJ2-5; possibly TRBD2 for D (5 bases). Trimming removed 11 bases from V and 2 bases from J, with 27 bases in between. The CDR3 runs to 17 residues. Germline V gene data show CDR1 as SGHNT and CDR2 as YENEEA. CDR3 residues: CAPPKDGGSWIQETQYF. The CDR3 region has the DNA TGTGCCCCCCCTAAGGATGGAGGCAGTTGGATACAAGAGACCCAGTACTTC. Drawing the rest from reference TRBV11-3 and TRBJ2-5, the complete variable domain is EAGVVQSPRYKIIEKKQPVAFWCNPISGHNTLYWYLQNLGQGPELLIRYENEEAVDDSQLPKDRFSAERLKGVDSTLKIQPAELGDSAVYLCAPPKDGGSWIQETQYFGPGTRLLVL.

This clone was detected only a few times. The V gene is TRBV30, the J gene TRBJ1-2; D gene ambiguous. The V gene's germline CDR1 is GTSNPN and CDR2 SVGIG (reference sequence). The ends were cut back, 1 base at V and 4 bases at J, with 10 bases in the middle. This CDR3 is built from 13 residues. The CDR3 sequence is CAWSGRLTYGYTF. The CDR3 region has the DNA TGTGCCTGGAGTGGGAGGCTCACCTATGGCTACACCTTC.

This clone has a handful of counts. The V gene is TRBV20-1, the J gene TRBJ2-7; D call uncertain. V was clipped by 5 bases and J by 7 bases, with 9 bases between them. Germline V lookup: CDR1 DFQATT, CDR2 SNEGSKA (reference sequence). CDR3 length: 10 residues. The CDR3 DNA sequence: TGCAGTGCTTACTACCAGGAGCAGTACTTC. It is translated as CSAYYQEQYF.

The chain has TRBV5-4 and TRBJ2-3; D may correspond to TRBD1 or TRBD2 (5 bases each). The CDR3 runs 14 residues. Trimming stripped 4 bases from V and 4 bases from J, with 13 bases between. Germline-derived CDR1 and CDR2 are SGHNT and YYREEE (reference sequence). The CDR3 is CASSRGGTADTQYF. CDR3 in DNA: TGTGCCAGCAGCCGTGGGGGTACAGCAGATACGCAGTATTTT.

The chain employs TRBV5-1 and TRBJ1-4; TRBD1 aligns across 7 bases. Trimming at V came to 1 base and at J to 4 bases, leaving 10 bases not matched to a gene. The CDR3 is 17 amino acids. The germline V gene encodes CDR1 SGHRS and CDR2 YFSETQ. The CDR3 protein is CASSLLGTEILNEKLFF. CDR3 in DNA: TGCGCCAGCAGCTTGTTGGGGACAGAAATCCTTAATGAAAAACTGTTTTTT. The full variable domain, in which reference TRBV5-1 and TRBJ1-4 provide the parts outside the CDR3, is KAGVTQTPRYLIKTRGQQVTLSCSPISGHRSVSWYQQTPGQGLQFLFEYFSETQRNKGNFPGRFSGRQFSNSRSEMNVSTLELGDSALYLCASSLLGTEILNEKLFFGSGTQLSVL.

This chain links TRBV18 with TRBJ1-2, with D perhaps matching TRBD1 (5 bases). The CDR3 length is 15 residues. The V and J ends lost 3 bases and 3 bases respectively, with 14 bases between them. Germline lookup yields CDR1 KGHSH and CDR2 LQKENI. The CDR3 is CASSPSSREDYGYTF. The CDR3 DNA sequence: TGTGCCAGCTCACCGTCGTCCAGGGAGGACTATGGCTACACCTTC.

The chain recombines TRBV15 with TRBJ2-5, with a possible D match to TRBD1 (5 bases). The germline V and J ends were trimmed by 0 bases and 5 bases, with 16 bases remaining between them. The CDR3 runs to 16 residues. Germline V gene lookup returns CDR1 LNHNV and CDR2 YYDKDF (reference sequence). CDR3 coding DNA: TGTGCCACCAGCAGAGATCTGTTCCTTAAGGGGGAGACCCAGTACTTC. Encoded protein: CATSRDLFLKGETQYF.

This rearrangement joins TRBV5-1 to TRBJ2-7; D is perhaps TRBD1 (6 bases). This CDR3 comprises 13 residues. Germline lookup yields CDR1 SGHRS and CDR2 YFSETQ. Trimming took 4 bases from V and 2 from J, leaving 10 bases between them. This CDR3 reads CASSRTEAYEQYF. In nucleotides, the CDR3 is TGCGCCAGCAGCCGGACAGAAGCCTACGAGCAGTACTTC.

The chain carries TRBV27 and TRBJ2-3, with D maybe TRBD1 (6 bases). The CDR3 length is 18 residues. Between the trimmed V and J ends, which lost 6 bases and 0 bases, there was a span of 22 bases. The germline CDR1 and CDR2 sequences are MNHEY and SMNVEV (reference sequence). In DNA form, the CDR3 reads TGTGCCAGCAGACGGCGAGGTCGGGCAGGGGATAGCACAGATACGCAGTATTTT. Translating it yields CASRRRGRAGDSTDTQYF.

This chain uses TRBV19 with TRBJ1-2; TRBD1 aligns across 11 bases. The junction had 10 bases not matched to a gene; V was cut back by 9 bases and J by 4 bases. This CDR3 comprises 15 residues. The germline CDR1 and CDR2 sequences are LNHDA and SQIVND (reference sequence). CDR3 nucleotide sequence: TGTGCCAGCGCTAGGACAGGGGGCGCCCCCTATGGCTACACCTTC. This gives the protein CASARTGGAPYGYTF. The entire variable domain, with the rest obtained from reference TRBV19 and TRBJ1-2, is as follows: DGGITQSPKYLFRKEGQNVTLSCEQNLNHDAMYWYRQDPGQGLRLIYYSQIVNDFQKGDIAEGYSVSREKKESFPLTVTSAQKNPTAFYLCASARTGGAPYGYTFGSGTRLTVV.

Written as DNA, the CDR3 is TGTGCCAGCAGGCATGAGCTAGCGGGAGAGCATACGCAGTATTTT. Translating it yields CASRHELAGEHTQYF. The chain joins TRBV2 to TRBJ2-3, with 10 nucleotides matching TRBD2. Unmatched junction bases numbered 10, after V lost 6 bases and J lost 7 bases. Germline lookup yields CDR1 SNHLY and CDR2 FYNNEI. The CDR3 has 15 residues.

This clone showed up just a few times. The chain combines TRBV7-9 with TRBJ1-6, with 10 nucleotides matching TRBD1. V was clipped by 5 bases and J by 9 bases; unmatched bases: 7. CDR3 length: 15 amino acids. Germline CDR1 reads SEHNR; CDR2 reads FQNEAQ (reference sequence). In DNA, the CDR3 is TGTGCCAGCAGCCCCTCAGACAGGGGGCTTTCACCCCTCCACTTT. It translates to CASSPSDRGLSPLHF.

The chain joins TRBV7-8 to TRBJ2-3; TRBD2 aligns across 7 bases. Looked up from germline, CDR1 is SGHVS and CDR2 is FQNEAQ. This CDR3 comprises 14 residues. The V gene end was trimmed by 2 bases and the J gene end by 1 base; junction bases not matched to a gene: 0. The CDR3 sequence is CASSLTSGTDTQYF. CDR3 nucleotide sequence: TGTGCCAGCAGCTTAACTAGCGGCACAGATACGCAGTATTTT. Full variable domain (rest looked up from reference TRBV7-8 and TRBJ2-3): GAGVSQSPRYKVAKRGQDVALRCDPISGHVSLFWYQQALGQGPEFLTYFQNEAQLDKSGLPSDRFFAERPEGSVSTLKIQRTQQEDSAVYLCASSLTSGTDTQYFGPGTRLTVL.

The genes are TRBV7-2 and TRBJ1-2, with D unclear. V lost 3 bases to trimming and J lost 6 bases, with 17 bases between them. The germline gives CDR1 SGHTA, CDR2 FQGNSA. The CDR3 has 15 amino acids. CDR3 amino acids: CASSFHGGRADGYTF. The CDR3, as DNA: TGTGCCAGCAGCTTTCACGGAGGTAGGGCGGATGGCTACACCTTC. Full variable domain (remainder filled in from reference TRBV7-2 and TRBJ1-2): GAGVSQSPSNKVTEKGKDVELRCDPISGHTALYWYRQSLGQGLEFLIYFQGNSAPDKSGLPSDRFSAERTGGSVSTLTIQRTQQEDSAVYLCASSFHGGRADGYTFGSGTRLTVV.

The rearrangement links TRBV7-3 to TRBJ2-1, with TRBD2 identical over 10 bases. The CDR3 extends over 14 amino acids. CDR1 SGHTA and CDR2 FQGTGA come from the germline V gene. After removal of 4 bases from V and 6 bases from J, the junction contained 3 bases not matched to a gene. The CDR3 is CASSSSGGGNEQFF. The CDR3, as DNA: TGTGCCAGCAGCTCTAGCGGGGGTGGCAATGAGCAGTTCTTC.

The gene calls are TRBV5-8 and TRBJ2-3; possibly TRBD1 for D (5 bases). The CDR3 has 15 amino acids. V dropped 2 bases and J dropped 0 bases, with 10 bases sitting between them. Germline loops: CDR1 SGHTS, CDR2 YDEGEE. The CDR3 coding sequence is TGTGCCAGCAGCTTAGGGCAGGGAAGCACAGATACGCAGTATTTT. Its translation is CASSLGQGSTDTQYF.

The chain links TRBV5-1 to TRBJ1-2, with unresolved D. With 4 bases removed from V and 0 bases from J, the gap between germline ends came to 7 bases. Germline CDR1 reads SGHRS; CDR2 reads YFSETQ. This CDR3 has 13 amino acids. The CDR3 DNA reads as TGCGCCAGCAGCGATAGGGCTAACTATGGCTACACCTTC. It codes for CASSDRANYGYTF.

The chain is built from TRBV7-8 and TRBJ1-1; the D gene is possibly TRBD1 (5 bases). The CDR3 consists of 17 residues. Trimming took 3 bases from V and 1 from J, leaving 18 bases between them. Germline V gene data show CDR1 as SGHVS and CDR2 as FQNEAQ. The CDR3 DNA sequence: TGTGCCAGCAGCTTTGGCGGGGACGGGGCGGCGAACACTGAAGCTTTCTTT. The encoded protein is CASSFGGDGAANTEAFF.